The 17 T cell receptor beta chains presented below share a single source sample, sequenced in a study of shared clonotypes between healthy human individuals. This table comes from immunoSEQ multiplex PCR, and its TCRdb copy is limited to in-frame clones, with some not included. The table lists approximately 2.5 million clones, around nine tenths of them singletons. Sequencing used naive CD4+ T cells sorted from blood. Subset of the sample: CD45RA+ positively selected. The receptors come from a man between 18 and 29 years old in good health.

This clone was detected only once. This chain uses TRBV28 with TRBJ1-2; D unresolved. CDR1 and CDR2 (germline): MDHEN, SYDVKM. The V and J ends lost 3 bases and 8 bases respectively, with 10 bases between them. The CDR3 is 12 residues long. CDR3 nucleotides: TGTGCCAGCAGTTTTAGAGGGTTCGGCTACACCTTC. It specifies CASSFRGFGYTF.

This chain links TRBV5-1 with TRBJ2-5, with D perhaps matching TRBD1 (6 bases). Germline V gene lookup returns CDR1 SGHRS and CDR2 YFSETQ. V was cut by 4 bases and J by 7 bases, with 14 bases left in between. CDR3 length: 13 amino acids. The CDR3 protein is CASSRRTEGTQYF. The DNA for the CDR3 is TGCGCCAGCAGCCGTCGGACAGAGGGGACCCAGTACTTC.

V and J are TRBV9 and TRBJ2-3; D is undetermined. Germline V lookup: CDR1 SGDLS, CDR2 YYNGEE. The ends were cut back, 0 bases at V and 2 bases at J, with 10 bases in the middle. This CDR3 contains 15 residues. The CDR3 nucleotides read TGTGCCAGCAGCGTAGGAATAGGTCCCACAGATACGCAGTATTTT. It encodes CASSVGIGPTDTQYF.

J is TRBJ1-2 and V is TRBV10-3; possibly TRBD1 for D (6 bases). The CDR3 is 12 residues long. Germline V gene sequence: CDR1 ENHRY, CDR2 SYGVKD. V lost 2 bases to trimming and J lost 12 bases, with 13 bases between them. The CDR3 is CAISEPTGWNTF. CDR3 in DNA: TGTGCCATCAGTGAGCCCACAGGGTGGAACACCTTC.

The V gene is TRBV29-1, the J gene TRBJ2-6; 9 bases are shared with TRBD1. V lost 7 bases to trimming and J lost 0 bases; unmatched junction nucleotides: 10. Germline V gene data show CDR1 as SQVTM and CDR2 as ANQGSEA. This CDR3 is 17 amino acids long. CDR3 sequence (DNA): TGCAGCGAGGTTGACAGGGGGGGTATCTCTGGGGCCAACGTCCTGACTTTC. Amino acid sequence: CSEVDRGGISGANVLTF. The whole variable domain, remainder taken from reference TRBV29-1 and TRBJ2-6, is SAVISQKPSRDICQRGTSLTIQCQVDSQVTMMFWYRQQPGQSLTLIATANQGSEATYESGFVIDKFPISRPNLTFSTLTVSNMSPEDSSIYLCSEVDRGGISGANVLTFGAGSRLTVL.

The genes are TRBV10-3 and TRBJ2-3; D is perhaps TRBD2 (7 bases). This CDR3 comprises 15 residues. The V and J ends lost 11 bases and 0 bases respectively, with 18 bases between them. Germline CDR1 reads ENHRY; CDR2 reads SYGVKD. The CDR3 loop is CAPCGGAISTDTQYF. The CDR3 DNA reads TGTGCCCCCTGTGGGGGGGCGATTAGCACAGATACGCAGTATTTT.

As to this clone: This specimen includes other DNA sequences encoding the same CDR3. This rearrangement joins TRBV7-9 to TRBJ2-7; TRBD1 might be the D (6 bases). The CDR3 has 12 residues. The V gene's germline CDR1 is SEHNR and CDR2 FQNEAQ (reference sequence). Trimming cost V 5 bases and J 3 bases, with 8 bases left between them. The CDR3 protein is CASSRDNYEQYF. The CDR3 DNA reads as TGTGCCAGCAGCAGGGACAACTACGAGCAGTACTTC.

On this clone: This CDR3 is also generated by other DNA sequences in the sample. The CDR3 DNA reads as TGTGCCAGCTCACGAGGACAGGAGGAGACCCAGTACTTC. It translates to CASSRGQEETQYF. This chain links TRBV18 with TRBJ2-5; 7 bases are shared with TRBD1. From germline, CDR1 is KGHSH and CDR2 LQKENI. The CDR3 covers 13 residues. Trimming took 4 bases from V and 5 from J; bases not matched to a gene: 4.

This chain links TRBV9 with TRBJ2-7, with 9 nucleotides matching TRBD1. Per the germline V gene, CDR1 is SGDLS and CDR2 is YYNGEE. The CDR3 is made up of 15 amino acids. J was trimmed by 7 bases and V by 2 bases; bases with no gene match: 10. Written as DNA, the CDR3 is TGTGCCAGCAGCGTGGGGGGACAGGGAGGTTGGGAGCAGTACTTC. This encodes CASSVGGQGGWEQYF.

The chain carries TRBV5-1 and TRBJ1-3, with TRBD1 matching 8 bases. The CDR3 has 19 amino acids. Losses at the gene ends were 0 bases for V and 0 bases for J; bases not matched to a gene: 11. Germline V gives CDR1 SGHRS, CDR2 YFSETQ. CDR3 sequence (DNA): TGCGCCAGCAGCTTGGGGCCCCAGCCGACAGGGGCCTCTGGAAACACCATATATTTT. Residues: CASSLGPQPTGASGNTIYF.

A few counts support this clone. The chain couples TRBV18 to TRBJ1-2; tentatively, D is TRBD1 (5 bases). Trimming cost V 3 bases and J 6 bases, with 17 bases left between them. CDR1 and CDR2 (germline): KGHSH, LQKENI. The CDR3 extends over 15 amino acids. The CDR3, as DNA: TGTGCCAGCTCACCTAACTTGGGAGGGGACGATGGCTACACCTTC. This encodes CASSPNLGGDDGYTF.

A single count supports this clone. In the same sample, other DNA sequences code for this CDR3. The genes are TRBV18 and TRBJ2-5, with D tentatively TRBD1 (6 bases). The V gene lost 2 bases and the J gene lost 2 bases, with 9 bases spanning the gap. Per germline, CDR1 KGHSH and CDR2 LQKENI. The CDR3 contains 14 residues. The CDR3 loop reads CASSPSQGQETQYF. The CDR3 DNA is TGTGCCAGCTCACCATCACAGGGTCAAGAGACCCAGTACTTC.

This chain links TRBV18 with TRBJ1-5; D may be TRBD1 (6 bases). The CDR3 runs 17 residues. Germline CDR1 KGHSH, CDR2 LQKENI. Trimming stripped 3 bases from V and 1 base from J, with 16 bases between. The CDR3, as DNA: TGTGCCAGCTCACCTCAAACAGATGACAGGAGCAATCAGCCCCAGCATTTT. Translating gives CASSPQTDDRSNQPQHF.

This clone was seen a single time. V gene TRBV19 combines with J gene TRBJ2-7; weak D call: TRBD1 (6 bases). In germline, CDR1 is LNHDA, CDR2 SQIVND (reference sequence). V gave up 4 bases and J gave up 2 bases, with 15 bases separating them. There are 15 residues in the CDR3. In DNA, the CDR3 is TGTGCCAGTAGTACCGCCGGGACATACACCTACGAGCAGTACTTC. As protein: CASSTAGTYTYEQYF.

This chain uses TRBV6-5 with TRBJ2-7, with D possibly matching TRBD2 (5 bases). There are 15 residues in the CDR3. Germline V gene lookup returns CDR1 MNHEY and CDR2 SVGAGI. Trimming cost V 0 bases and J 9 bases, with 18 bases left between them. The CDR3 region is CASSYSIPLGGGQYF. In DNA, the CDR3 is TGTGCCAGCAGTTACTCGATACCTCTCGGAGGAGGGCAGTACTTC.

This sequence joins TRBV19 and TRBJ2-4; TRBD1 is a possible D gene (5 bases). V was shortened by 4 bases and J by 4 bases, with 17 bases between the two germline ends. This CDR3 is 16 amino acids long. Germline V CDR1 and CDR2: LNHDA, SQIVND (reference sequence). The CDR3 sequence is CASSTLETGAKNIQYF. DNA of the CDR3: TGTGCCAGTAGTACGCTGGAAACAGGAGCTAAAAACATTCAGTACTTC.

The chain couples TRBV28 to TRBJ2-5; D is unresolved. Trimming removed 3 bases from V and 1 base from J, with 9 bases in between. This CDR3 is 14 amino acids long. In germline, CDR1 is MDHEN, CDR2 SYDVKM. The chain's CDR3 is CASSLAGSQETQYF. The CDR3 DNA follows: TGTGCCAGCAGTTTGGCCGGCAGCCAAGAGACCCAGTACTTC.